This T cell receptor beta chain came from a study of T cells in Graves' hyperthyroidism and ophthalmopathy. Absence of ophthalmopathy progression within 18 months defined stable Graves' hyperthyroidism. Criteria for exclusion of patients were uncontrolled infection, other autoimmune disease, pregnancy or lactation. Approximately 9.3 ml of fresh peripheral blood supplied the PBMCs. Authors of the study amplified TCR beta CDR3 regions from RNA transcripts. The HTBI primer set was used in a first-round RT-PCR of the TCR CDR3. Via MiXCR, TCRdb re-called the multiplex PCR reads, giving one row per CDR3 protein. This table has about 400,000 distinct CDR3 sequences, 14% to 15% appearing once. This clonotype was found many times. The CDR3 extends over 14 amino acids. Germline V gives CDR1 SNHLY, CDR2 FYNNEI. V lost 1 base and J 4 bases, leaving 10 bases between the germline ends.

This TCR was sampled from a woman in her 30s with Graves' hyperthyroidism. Sequenced material: blood. The genes are TRBV2 and TRBJ1-1, with a possible D match to TRBD1 (6 bases). This CDR3 is CASSEGRGSTEAFF. In DNA form, the CDR3 reads TGTGCCAGCAGTGAAGGCAGGGGTTCCACTGAAGCTTTCTTT.